This T cell receptor beta chain was found in a study of blood T cells in healthy people across ages. Findings of the study overall: Roughly linear age-related decline in beta diversity appeared, significant by age 40. Among long-lived donors, naive CD4+ cells were more numerous and diversity higher than in aged donors.

Drawing of peripheral blood yielded about 9.7 milliliters from each donor. V dropped 4 bases and J dropped 9; count of bases not matched to a gene: 8. Looked up from germline, CDR1 is LGHDT and CDR2 is YNNKEL (reference sequence). The CDR3 is 16 amino acids. In regard to this clonotype: The antigen remains unidentified.

The use of a sample-barcoded 5' primer and a J-beta primer mix characterized a second PCR of about 7 to 12 cycles. Each CDR3 protein is one row after TCRdb ran MiXCR on the 5' RACE reads. The sample includes 850,000 to 1,000,000 distinct CDR3 sequences, around 48% seen only once; the top ten take about an eighth. The chain has TRBV3-1 and TRBJ2-3; 15 bases line up with TRBD2. This receptor was taken from a man younger than 40 in good health. The specimen sequenced was blood. The CDR3 sequence is CASSLGLAGGSVTQYF. The CDR3 DNA sequence: TGTGCCAGCAGCCTAGGACTAGCGGGGGGGAGTGTAACGCAGTATTTT.